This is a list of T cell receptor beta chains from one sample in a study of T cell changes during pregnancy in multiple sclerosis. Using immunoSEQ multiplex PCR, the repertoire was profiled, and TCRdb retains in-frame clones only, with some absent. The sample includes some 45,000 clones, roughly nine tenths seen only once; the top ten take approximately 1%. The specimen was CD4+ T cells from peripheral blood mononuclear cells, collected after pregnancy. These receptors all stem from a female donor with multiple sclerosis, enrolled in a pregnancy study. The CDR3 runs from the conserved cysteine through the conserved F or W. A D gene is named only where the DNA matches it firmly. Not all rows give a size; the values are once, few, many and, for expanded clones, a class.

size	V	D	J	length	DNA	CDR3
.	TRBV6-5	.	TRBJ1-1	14	TGTGCCAGCCACAAACAGGGTTCGAACACTGAAGCTTTCTTT	CASHKQGSNTEAFF
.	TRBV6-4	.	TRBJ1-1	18	TGTGCCAGCAGTGACCTATACAAGGGTCAAGGGGTGAACACTGAAGCTTTCTTT	CASSDLYKGQGVNTEAFF
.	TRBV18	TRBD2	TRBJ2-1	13	TGTGCCAGCTCACCCTCCCGGGAGGATGAGCAGTTCTTC	CASSPSREDEQFF
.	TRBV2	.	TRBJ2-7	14	TGTGCCAGCAGTGACGGGGGTTACTCCTACGAGCAGTACTTC	CASSDGGYSYEQYF
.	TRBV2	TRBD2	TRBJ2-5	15	TGTGCCAGCAGTGAAGGGGGGACTAGGGCAGAGACCCAGTACTTC	CASSEGGTRAETQYF
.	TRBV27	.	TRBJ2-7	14	TGTGCCAGCAGGACGGCCGGTGGGCCCTACGAGCAGTACTTC	CASRTAGGPYEQYF
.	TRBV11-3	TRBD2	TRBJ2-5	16	TGTGCCAGCAGCTTAGGGGCGGGGGGAGGTCAAGAGACCCAGTACTTC	CASSLGAGGGQETQYF
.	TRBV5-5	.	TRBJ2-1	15	TGTGCCAGCAGCGTTCATACGAGCTCCTACAATGAGCAGTTCTTC	CASSVHTSSYNEQFF
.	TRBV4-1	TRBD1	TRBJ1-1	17	TGCGCCAGCAGCCATCGGCCGGGACAGGGGACGAACACTGAAGCTTTCTTT	CASSHRPGQGTNTEAFF
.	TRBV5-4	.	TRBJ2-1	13	TGTGCCAGCAGCGGGGGGGCCCCAGGGGAGCAGTTCTTC	CASSGGAPGEQFF
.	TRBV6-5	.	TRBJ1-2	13	TGTGCCAGCAGTTACATTCGGGGGTATGGCTACACCTTC	CASSYIRGYGYTF
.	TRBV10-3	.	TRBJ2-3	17	TGTGCCATCAGTGCACGGGGTGGCGGATCCAGCACAGATACGCAGTATTTT	CAISARGGGSSTDTQYF
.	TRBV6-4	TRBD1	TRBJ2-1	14	TGTGCCAGCAAGCCTGACAGGGCGGCCGATGAGCAGTTCTTC	CASKPDRAADEQFF
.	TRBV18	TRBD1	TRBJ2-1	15	TGTGCCAGCTCAGCCCAGGGGGCAACCTACAATGAGCAGTTCTTC	CASSAQGATYNEQFF
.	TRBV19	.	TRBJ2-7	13	TGTGCCAGTGCCTTCCAGGGGGGCCACGAGCAGTACTTC	CASAFQGGHEQYF
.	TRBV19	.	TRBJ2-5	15	TGTGCCAGTAGTGGCCGTACAGGCATCCAAGAGACCCAGTACTTC	CASSGRTGIQETQYF
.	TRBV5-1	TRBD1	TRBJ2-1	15	TGCGCCAGCAGCCCGGACAGGGCCAGAAGAAATGAGCAGTTCTTC	CASSPDRARRNEQFF
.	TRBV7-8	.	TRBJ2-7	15	TGTGCCAGCAGCTTAGAGTTAGCGGTGTCCTACGAGCAGTACTTC	CASSLELAVSYEQYF
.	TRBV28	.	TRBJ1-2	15	TGTGCCAGCAGTTTCACCGGGACTCCACACTATGGCTACACCTTC	CASSFTGTPHYGYTF
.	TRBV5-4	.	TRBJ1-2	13	TGTGCCAGCAGCTTGGACCAGGACTATGGCTACACCTTC	CASSLDQDYGYTF
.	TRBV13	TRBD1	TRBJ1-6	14	TGTGCCAGCAGCTACCGGGACAGGGTCTCACCCCTCCACTTT	CASSYRDRVSPLHF
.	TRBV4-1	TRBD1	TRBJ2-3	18	TGCGCCAGCAGCCAAGATAGGGCAGGGGGCCACCCCACAGATACGCAGTATTTT	CASSQDRAGGHPTDTQYF
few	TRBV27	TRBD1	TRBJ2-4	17	TGTGCCAGCAGTTTAGGGACAGGGACCCTAGCCAAAAACATTCAGTACTTC	CASSLGTGTLAKNIQYF
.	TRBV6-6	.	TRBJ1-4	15	TGTGCCAGCAGTTATGCCCCAGGTACTAATGAAAAACTGTTTTTT	CASSYAPGTNEKLFF
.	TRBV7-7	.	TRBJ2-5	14	TGTGCTAGCAGCTCAACCGACCAGGAAGAGACCCAGTACTTC	CASSSTDQEETQYF
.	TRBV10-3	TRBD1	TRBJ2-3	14	TGTGCCATCAGTGGGACAGGGACTACAGATACGCAGTATTTT	CAISGTGTTDTQYF
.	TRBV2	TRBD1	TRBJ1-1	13	TGTGCCATCCAGGGGGCTGTGAACACTGAAGCTTTCTTT	CAIQGAVNTEAFF
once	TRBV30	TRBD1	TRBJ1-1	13	TGTGCCTGGAGACAGGGGGCGTTTAGGGAAGCTTTCTTT	CAWRQGAFREAFF
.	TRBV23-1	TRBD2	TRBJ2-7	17	TGCGCCAGCAGTCAATCCTCTTCGGGGGGGGACGCCTACGAGCAGTACTTC	CASSQSSSGGDAYEQYF
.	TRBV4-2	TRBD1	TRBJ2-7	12	TGTGCCAGCAGCCAGTCAGGGGGCGGGCAGTACTTC	CASSQSGGGQYF
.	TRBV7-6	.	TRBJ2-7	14	TGTGCCAGCAGCTTCGGGGGACGACCCTACGAGCAGTACTTC	CASSFGGRPYEQYF
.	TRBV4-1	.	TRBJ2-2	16	TGCGCCAGCAGCCAGGCCAGGGATTTGGACACCGGGGAGCTGTTTTTT	CASSQARDLDTGELFF
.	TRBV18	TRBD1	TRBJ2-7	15	TGTGCCAGCTCACCTTCTTCGGGACAGGGGTACGAGCAGTACTTC	CASSPSSGQGYEQYF
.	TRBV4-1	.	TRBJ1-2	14	TGCGCCAGCAGCCTTTCTCCTTCGGGGGATGGCTACACCTTC	CASSLSPSGDGYTF
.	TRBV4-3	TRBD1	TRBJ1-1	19	TGCGCCAGCAGCCAAGAGATACCCGGACAGGGCGAAATGAACACTGAAGCTTTCTTT	CASSQEIPGQGEMNTEAFF
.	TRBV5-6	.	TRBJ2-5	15	TGTGCCAGCAGCTTGGGGGGACTAGGGGGCGGGACCCAGTACTTC	CASSLGGLGGGTQYF
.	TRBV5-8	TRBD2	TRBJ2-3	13	TGTGCCAGCAGCTCCGGGGGGGTAAATACGCAGTATTTT	CASSSGGVNTQYF
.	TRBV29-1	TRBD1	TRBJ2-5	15	TGCAGCGTTATACGGACACAGGGGCCAGGGGAGACCCAGTACTTC	CSVIRTQGPGETQYF
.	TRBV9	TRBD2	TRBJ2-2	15	TGTGCCAGCAGCGCCTCCGGGAGGTCGACCGGGGAGCTGTTTTTT	CASSASGRSTGELFF
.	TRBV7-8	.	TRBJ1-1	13	TGTGCCAGCAGCTTAGGCAGAAACACTGAAGCTTTCTTT	CASSLGRNTEAFF
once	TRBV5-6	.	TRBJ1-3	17	TGTGCCAGCAGCACCCCCCGGACAGCCAGCTCTGGAAACACCATATATTTT	CASSTPRTASSGNTIYF
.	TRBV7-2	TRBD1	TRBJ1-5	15	TGTGCCAGCAGCTCCACAGGGGTTGGCAATCAGCCCCAGCATTTT	CASSSTGVGNQPQHF
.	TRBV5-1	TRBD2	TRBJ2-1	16	TGCGCCAGCAGCTTGGGACTAGCGGGGGTTGGGGATGAGCAGTTCTTC	CASSLGLAGVGDEQFF
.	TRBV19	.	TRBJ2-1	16	TGTGCCAGTAGTATAGTCGGGCAGGGGTCCAACAATGAGCAGTTCTTC	CASSIVGQGSNNEQFF
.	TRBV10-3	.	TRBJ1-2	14	TGTGCCATCAGTGAGCGGACTGACGCTTATGGCTACACCTTC	CAISERTDAYGYTF
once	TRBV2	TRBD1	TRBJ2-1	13	TGTGCCAGCAGTCAGGACAGGGCGAATGAGCAGTTCTTC	CASSQDRANEQFF
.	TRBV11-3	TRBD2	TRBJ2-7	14	TGTGCCAGCAGCTTATTCGGGGGGGATGACGAGCAGTACTTC	CASSLFGGDDEQYF
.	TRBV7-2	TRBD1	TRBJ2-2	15	TGTGCCAGCAGCCCCTGGACAGGACCTACCGGGGAGCTGTTTTTT	CASSPWTGPTGELFF
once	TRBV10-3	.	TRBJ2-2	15	TGTGCCATCAGTGAGTCTAAAGTAGTTGGCGGGGAGCTGTTTTTT	CAISESKVVGGELFF
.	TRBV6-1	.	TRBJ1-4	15	.	CASSTSIDTHEKLFF
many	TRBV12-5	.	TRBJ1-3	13	TGTGCTAGTGGTTCGACAAATGGAAACACCATATATTTT	CASGSTNGNTIYF
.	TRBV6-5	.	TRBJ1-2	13	TGTGCCAGCAGTCACCGAAACAGGGCGGGCTACACCTTC	CASSHRNRAGYTF
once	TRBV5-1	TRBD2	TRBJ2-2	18	TGCGCCAGCAGCTTGTATTCTCTAGCGGGGGACAACACCGGGGAGCTGTTTTTT	CASSLYSLAGDNTGELFF
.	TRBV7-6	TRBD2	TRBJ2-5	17	TGTGCCAGCAGCTTAGGTCCGGCTAGCGGGGCATGGGAGACCCAGTACTTC	CASSLGPASGAWETQYF
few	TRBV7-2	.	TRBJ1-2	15	TGTGCCAGCAGCTTAGGAGCGCAGATGAACTATGGCTACACCTTC	CASSLGAQMNYGYTF
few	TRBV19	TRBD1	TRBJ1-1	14	TGTGCCAGTAGTGATAGACAGGGGCACACTGAAGCTTTCTTT	CASSDRQGHTEAFF
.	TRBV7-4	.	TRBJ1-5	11	TGTGGTGAGGGCCTTTGGCAGCCCCAGCATTTT	CGEGLWQPQHF
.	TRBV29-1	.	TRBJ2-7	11	TGCAGCGTTGAAACAGGGACCGAGCAGTACTTC	CSVETGTEQYF
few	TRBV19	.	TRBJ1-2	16	TGTGCCAGTAGTATCGGGGAGCGGTTGTCTAACTATGGCTACACCTTC	CASSIGERLSNYGYTF
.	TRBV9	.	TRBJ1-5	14	TGTGCCAGCAGCTCTGGACTGGGAGATCAGCCCCAGCATTTT	CASSSGLGDQPQHF